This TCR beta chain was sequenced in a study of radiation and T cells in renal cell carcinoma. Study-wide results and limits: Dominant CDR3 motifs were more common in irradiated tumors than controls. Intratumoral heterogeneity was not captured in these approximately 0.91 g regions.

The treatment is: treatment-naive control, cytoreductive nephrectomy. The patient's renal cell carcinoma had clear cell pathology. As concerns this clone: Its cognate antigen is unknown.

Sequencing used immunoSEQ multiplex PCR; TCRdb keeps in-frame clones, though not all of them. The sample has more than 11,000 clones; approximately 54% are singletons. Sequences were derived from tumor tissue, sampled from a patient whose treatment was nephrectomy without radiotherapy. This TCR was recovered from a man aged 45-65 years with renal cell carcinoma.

This CDR3 is CASSIRGHPPSVGNTIYF. In DNA, the CDR3 is TGTGCCAGTAGTATACGTGGACATCCGCCATCGGTTGGAAACACCATATATTTT. The gene calls are TRBV19 and TRBJ1-3; D is possibly TRBD1 (5 bases). Between the trimmed V and J ends, which lost 2 bases and 3 bases, there was a span of 20 bases. CDR1 and CDR2 from the germline V gene are LNHDA and SQIVND (reference sequence). This CDR3 contains 18 residues.